This T cell receptor (beta chain) was recovered during a study of T cells in Graves' hyperthyroidism and ophthalmopathy. Exclusion of patients followed from uncontrolled infection, other autoimmune disease, pregnancy or lactation. Clinical symptoms, serum thyroxine and TRAb, thyroid ultrasound and orbital computed tomography together formed the diagnostic basis. Amplified TCR beta CDR3 regions derived from RNA transcripts. During a first-round RT-PCR of the TCR CDR3, the HTBI primer set was used. TCRdb reprocessed the multiplex PCR reads via MiXCR and lists one record per CDR3 protein. Among about 510,000 distinct CDR3 sequences listed, 46% were seen once. V lost 1 base and J lost 1, with 4 bases in between. Per germline, CDR1 WSHSY and CDR2 SAAADI. The CDR3 is 14 amino acids. About this clonotype: Its target is unknown.

Whole-study results and caveats: Ophthalmopathy cases were set apart from stable hyperthyroidism by a 13 V-J model. Most thyroid clonotypes with frequency above 0.001 were detected in blood.

This clonotype was obtained from an adult woman with Graves' disease, either hyperthyroidism or ophthalmopathy (not recorded which). Sequencing was carried out using peripheral blood or thyroid tissue (not recorded which). This chain links TRBV10-2 with TRBJ2-2; no clear D. This CDR3 reads CASSEFGNTGELFF. In DNA, the CDR3 is TGCGCCAGCAGTGAGTTTGGGAACACCGGGGAGCTGTTTTTT.